This T cell receptor (beta chain) appears in the sequencing data of a study of blood T cell repertoires in COVID-19. Whole-study context: The United States, Italy and Spain supplied acute and convalescent COVID-19 samples. PBMCs, B-cell-depleted T cells, or T cells were the source of the cDNA or gDNA that made up the material.

In the authors' workflow: Amplification of reference gene primers provided the estimated nucleated cell counts. Here immunoSEQ multiplex PCR was the method, and the copy in TCRdb shows in-frame clones only, minus some. Clone size and V and J calls were adopted from that table, with D and trimming inferred from the DNA. The sample consists of approximately 31,000 clones, 85% to 90% of them appearing once. V lost 0 bases and J 0 bases, leaving 9 bases between the germline ends. The germline gives CDR1 SGHRS, CDR2 YFSETQ. CDR3 size: 15 residues. Sequencing was performed on peripheral blood. This clonotype was obtained from a man aged 60 to 69 with active COVID-19. The chain employs TRBV5-1 and TRBJ1-1; no clear D gene. CDR3 coding DNA: TGCGCCAGCAGCTTGGGTCCAGAATTGAACACTGAAGCTTTCTTT. Translating it yields CASSLGPELNTEAFF.